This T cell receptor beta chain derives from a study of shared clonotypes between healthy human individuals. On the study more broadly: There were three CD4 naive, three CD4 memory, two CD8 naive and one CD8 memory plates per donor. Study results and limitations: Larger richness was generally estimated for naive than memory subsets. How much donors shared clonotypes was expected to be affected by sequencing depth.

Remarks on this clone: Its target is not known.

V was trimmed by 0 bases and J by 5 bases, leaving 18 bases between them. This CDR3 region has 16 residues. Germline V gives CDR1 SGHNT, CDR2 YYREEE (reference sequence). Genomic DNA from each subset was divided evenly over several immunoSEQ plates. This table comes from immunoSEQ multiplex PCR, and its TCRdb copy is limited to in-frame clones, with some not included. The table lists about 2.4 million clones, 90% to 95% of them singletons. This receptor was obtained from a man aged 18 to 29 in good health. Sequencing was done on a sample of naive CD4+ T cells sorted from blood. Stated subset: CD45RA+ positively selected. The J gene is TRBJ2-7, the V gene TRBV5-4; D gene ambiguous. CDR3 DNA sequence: TGTGCCAGCAGCTTGGGGTGGACGGGTGGATCCAACGAGCAGTACTTC. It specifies CASSLGWTGGSNEQYF.